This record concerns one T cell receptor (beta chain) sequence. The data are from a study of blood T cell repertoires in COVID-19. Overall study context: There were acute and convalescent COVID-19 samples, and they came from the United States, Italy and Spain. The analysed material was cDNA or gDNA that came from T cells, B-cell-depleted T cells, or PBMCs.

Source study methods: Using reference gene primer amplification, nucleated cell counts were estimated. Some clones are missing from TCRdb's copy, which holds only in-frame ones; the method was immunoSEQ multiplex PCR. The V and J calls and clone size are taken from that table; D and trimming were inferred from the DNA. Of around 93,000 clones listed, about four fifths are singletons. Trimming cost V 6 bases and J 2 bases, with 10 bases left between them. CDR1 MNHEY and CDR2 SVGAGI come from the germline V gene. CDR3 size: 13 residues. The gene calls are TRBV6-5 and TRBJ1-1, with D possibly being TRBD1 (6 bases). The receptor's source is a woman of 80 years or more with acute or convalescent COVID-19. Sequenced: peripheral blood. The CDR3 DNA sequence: TGTGCCAGCAGCTTGGACAGAAACACTGAAGCTTTCTTT. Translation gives CASSLDRNTEAFF.